This entry lists 10 T cell receptor beta chains sequenced from one sample in a study of T-cell reconstitution after alpha-beta-depleted transplantation in children. Using unique molecular identifiers, the investigators prepared the TCRbeta library. MiXCR, run by TCRdb on the PCR reads, gives a single entry per CDR3 protein. The sample shows roughly 180,000 distinct CDR3 sequences, around 10% of them seen only once. The sequenced sample was PBMCs, obtained before TCRalphabeta/CD19-depleted stem cell transplant. These receptors were collected from a boy aged 2 to 10 with acute myeloid leukemia, due to receive a stem cell transplant.

This clonotype was counted ten times or more. The V call is TRBV4-1, the J call TRBJ2-1; D is unclear. Between the trimmed V and J ends, which lost 1 base and 6 bases, there was a span of 10 bases. The CDR3 length is 14 residues. Germline lookup yields CDR1 MGHRA and CDR2 YSYEKL. This chain's CDR3 is CASSQVRLRNEQFF. The CDR3 bases are TGCGCCAGCAGCCAAGTAAGACTGCGCAATGAGCAGTTCTTC.

This clonotype was seen at least ten times. The chain is built from TRBV5-1 and TRBJ2-3; D remains ambiguous. Germline V gene data show CDR1 as SGHRS and CDR2 as YFSETQ. The CDR3 consists of 13 residues. V lost 3 bases and J 7 bases, leaving 12 bases between the germline ends. CDR3 residues: CASSSGGSNTQYF. In DNA, the CDR3 is TGCGCCAGCAGCTCAGGCGGATCAAATACGCAGTATTTT.

This clonotype was found a few times. The chain employs TRBV28 and TRBJ2-2; D is perhaps TRBD1 (6 bases). CDR1 is MDHEN and CDR2 is SYDVKM in the germline V gene. This CDR3 is built from 14 residues. The V end lost 7 bases, the J end lost 2 bases, and 11 bases lay between the germline ends. CDR3 amino acids: CASIPGQNTGELFF. The DNA for the CDR3 is TGTGCCAGCATCCCGGGACAAAACACCGGGGAGCTGTTTTTT.

This clonotype was found many times. The V and J genes are TRBV5-1 and TRBJ2-3; 7 bases fit TRBD1. The CDR3 covers 14 residues. Trimming took 3 bases from V and 3 from J; bases not matched to a gene: 4. The germline V gene has CDR1 SGHRS and CDR2 YFSETQ. In nucleotides, the CDR3 is TGCGCCAGCAGCTACGGACAGGTTACAGATACGCAGTATTTT. It translates to CASSYGQVTDTQYF.

This clonotype occurred many times. The chain combines TRBV10-3 with TRBJ1-2; no firm D call. Trimming pared 6 bases from V and 3 bases from J, leaving 11 bases between. This CDR3 is 13 amino acids long. CDR1 is ENHRY, CDR2 SYGVKD, per germline. The CDR3 nucleotides read TGTGCCATCAGACAGCAGGAGGACTATGGCTACACCTTC. It translates to CAIRQQEDYGYTF.

This clonotype came up many times. The genes are TRBV3-1 and TRBJ1-6, with a weak D call TRBD1 (6 bases). Trimming pared 0 bases from V and 7 bases from J, leaving 16 bases between. Germline lookup yields CDR1 LGHDT and CDR2 YNNKEL (reference sequence). The CDR3 runs to 17 residues. CDR3 sequence (DNA): TGTGCCAGCAGCCAAGAAGGTTCGGGGGGCCGGAATTCACCCCTCCACTTT. Its protein product is CASSQEGSGGRNSPLHF.

This clonotype was observed many times. This chain links TRBV7-2 with TRBJ2-1, with TRBD2 identical over 9 bases. The CDR3 runs 15 residues. With 3 bases clipped from V and 7 bases from J, the junction kept 7 bases outside the gene matches. Germline CDR1 and CDR2: SGHTA and FQGNSA. CDR3 coding DNA: TGTGCCAGCAGCTTGAGCGGACTAGCGATAAATGAGCAGTTCTTC. Amino acid sequence: CASSLSGLAINEQFF.

Many counts were recorded for this clonotype. The genes are TRBV30 and TRBJ2-2; D is ambiguous. Germline V gene sequence: CDR1 GTSNPN, CDR2 SVGIG (reference sequence). Trimming left V 5 bases short and J 5 bases short, with 9 bases between. The CDR3 contains 12 residues. CDR3 amino acids: CAWSAHTGELFF. CDR3 bases: TGTGCCTGGTCAGCTCATACCGGGGAGCTGTTTTTT.

At least ten counts were recorded for this clonotype. This chain connects TRBV6-5 to TRBJ1-2; tentative D call: TRBD1 (5 bases). This CDR3 region has 16 residues. From germline, CDR1 is MNHEY and CDR2 SVGAGI. V gave up 7 bases and J gave up 6 bases, with 24 bases separating them. The CDR3 nucleotides read TGTGCCAGCAAACCCGATAACCTTTCAGGGCAAGATGGCTACACCTTC. It encodes CASKPDNLSGQDGYTF.

This clonotype was seen ten or more times. This chain joins TRBV15 and TRBJ1-6; no definite D call. Germline CDR1 and CDR2: LNHNV and YYDKDF (reference sequence). V was clipped by 0 bases and J by 3 bases, with 6 bases between them. The CDR3 contains 15 residues. CDR3 nucleotide sequence: TGTGCCACCAGCAGAGATAACAGCTATAATTCACCCCTCCACTTT. This translates into CATSRDNSYNSPLHF.